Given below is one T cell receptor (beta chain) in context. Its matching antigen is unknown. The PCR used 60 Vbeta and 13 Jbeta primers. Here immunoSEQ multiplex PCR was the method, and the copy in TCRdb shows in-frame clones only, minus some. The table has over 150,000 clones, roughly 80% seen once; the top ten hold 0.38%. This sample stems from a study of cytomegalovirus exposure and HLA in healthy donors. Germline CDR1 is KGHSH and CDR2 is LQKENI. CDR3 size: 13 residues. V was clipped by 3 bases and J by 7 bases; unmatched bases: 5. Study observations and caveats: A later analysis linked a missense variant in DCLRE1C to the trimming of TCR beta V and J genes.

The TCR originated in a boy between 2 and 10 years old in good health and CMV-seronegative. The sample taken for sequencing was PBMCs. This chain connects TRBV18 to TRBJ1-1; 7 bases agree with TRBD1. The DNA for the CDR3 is TGTGCCAGCTCACCTGTGACAGGGTATGAAGCTTTCTTT. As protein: CASSPVTGYEAFF.